A selection of T cell receptor beta chains follows, all from one sample in a study of blood T cell repertoires in COVID-19. Sequencing used immunoSEQ multiplex PCR; TCRdb keeps in-frame clones, though not all of them. The repertoire has about 96,000 clones, about 88% of them found once; the top ten carry 17%. The sample consisted of peripheral blood. The receptors come from a woman in her sixties or seventies with acute or convalescent COVID-19. Both conserved end residues are part of each CDR3. Each record gives: D gene, clone size, J gene, V gene, CDR3 protein, CDR3 DNA. D genes are given only for firm matches. Clone size is not always given. Where it is, it says once, few, many or a class for expanded clones.

d_call: NA
clone_size: NA
j_call: TRBJ2-1
v_call: TRBV5-4
cdr3_aa: CASSLPGTGYNEQFF
cdr3_nt: TGTGCCAGCAGCTTGCCTGGGACTGGCTACAATGAGCAGTTCTTC

d_call: NA
clone_size: NA
j_call: TRBJ2-2
v_call: TRBV12-3/TRBV12-4
cdr3_aa: CASRFSETGELFF
cdr3_nt: TGTGCCAGCAGGTTTTCAGAAACCGGGGAGCTGTTTTTT

d_call: NA
clone_size: once
j_call: TRBJ2-2
v_call: TRBV7-6
cdr3_aa: CASSLGVDGARGELFF
cdr3_nt: TGTGCCAGCAGCTTAGGTGTTGACGGAGCCCGGGGGGAGCTGTTTTTT

d_call: NA
clone_size: NA
j_call: TRBJ2-3
v_call: TRBV9
cdr3_aa: CASSLYRDTDTQYF
cdr3_nt: TGTGCCAGCAGCCTATACAGGGACACAGATACGCAGTATTTT

d_call: TRBD1
clone_size: NA
j_call: TRBJ1-2
v_call: TRBV4-1
cdr3_aa: CASSQELSRTGIRYTF
cdr3_nt: TGCGCCAGCAGCCAAGAGTTGTCCAGGACAGGGATCCGCTACACCTTC

d_call: NA
clone_size: once
j_call: TRBJ1-2
v_call: TRBV7-2
cdr3_aa: CASSFGQGYGANYGYTF
cdr3_nt: TGTGCCAGCAGCTTCGGCCAGGGGTACGGAGCTAACTATGGCTACACCTTC

d_call: NA
clone_size: NA
j_call: TRBJ2-2
v_call: TRBV24-1
cdr3_aa: CATGDRVGGTGELFF
cdr3_nt: TGTGCCACCGGAGACAGGGTAGGGGGGACCGGGGAGCTGTTTTTT

d_call: TRBD1
clone_size: NA
j_call: TRBJ1-1
v_call: TRBV28
cdr3_aa: CASRVTGVNTEAFF
cdr3_nt: TGTGCCAGCAGGGTGACAGGGGTGAACACTGAAGCTTTCTTT

d_call: TRBD1
clone_size: few
j_call: TRBJ1-1
v_call: TRBV6-5
cdr3_aa: CASSYRDRGNTEAFF
cdr3_nt: TGTGCCAGCAGCTATAGGGACAGGGGGAACACTGAAGCTTTCTTT

d_call: TRBD2
clone_size: NA
j_call: TRBJ2-4
v_call: TRBV2
cdr3_aa: CASKTAGVGAKNIQYF
cdr3_nt: TGTGCCAGCAAGACCGCGGGGGTGGGAGCCAAAAACATTCAGTACTTC

d_call: NA
clone_size: NA
j_call: TRBJ1-1
v_call: TRBV7-9
cdr3_aa: CASSLGQHTEAFF
cdr3_nt: TGTGCCAGCAGCTTAGGACAGCACACTGAAGCTTTCTTT

d_call: NA
clone_size: few
j_call: TRBJ1-4
v_call: TRBV28
cdr3_aa: CASSSGVQEKLFF
cdr3_nt: TGTGCCAGCAGTTCAGGGGTGCAGGAAAAACTGTTTTTT

d_call: NA
clone_size: NA
j_call: TRBJ2-5
v_call: TRBV30
cdr3_aa: CAWSPGGTQYF
cdr3_nt: TGTGCCTGGAGTCCAGGAGGGACCCAGTACTTC

d_call: NA
clone_size: NA
j_call: TRBJ1-3
v_call: TRBV2
cdr3_aa: CASSADIQLSGNTIYF
cdr3_nt: TGTGCCAGCAGTGCTGATATACAGCTCTCTGGAAACACCATATATTTT

d_call: TRBD1
clone_size: once
j_call: TRBJ1-5
v_call: TRBV7-8
cdr3_aa: CASSLAQGVRQPQHF
cdr3_nt: TGTGCCAGCAGCTTAGCGCAGGGGGTACGGCAGCCCCAGCATTTT

d_call: TRBD2
clone_size: NA
j_call: TRBJ2-2
v_call: TRBV5-1
cdr3_aa: CASSAGGLVTGELFF
cdr3_nt: TGCGCCAGCAGCGCGGGGGGTCTGGTCACCGGGGAGCTGTTTTTT

d_call: TRBD1
clone_size: NA
j_call: TRBJ1-4
v_call: TRBV7-9
cdr3_aa: CASSWGQGSEKLFF
cdr3_nt: TGTGCCAGCAGCTGGGGACAGGGGAGTGAAAAACTGTTTTTT

d_call: NA
clone_size: NA
j_call: TRBJ1-1
v_call: TRBV3-1/TRBV3-2
cdr3_aa: CASSQGTIGTEAFF
cdr3_nt: TGTGCCAGCAGCCAAGGGACAATTGGGACTGAAGCTTTCTTT

d_call: TRBD1
clone_size: once
j_call: TRBJ2-1
v_call: TRBV7-2
cdr3_aa: CASSPGQARNEQFF
cdr3_nt: TGTGCCAGCAGCCCGGGACAGGCAAGAAATGAGCAGTTCTTC

d_call: TRBD2
clone_size: NA
j_call: TRBJ2-3
v_call: TRBV3-1/TRBV3-2
cdr3_aa: CASSQIAGRGTDTQYF
cdr3_nt: TGTGCCAGCAGCCAGATAGCGGGGCGGGGCACAGATACGCAGTATTTT

d_call: TRBD2
clone_size: NA
j_call: TRBJ2-1
v_call: TRBV5-1
cdr3_aa: CASSQRGSRSNEQFF
cdr3_nt: TGCGCCAGCAGCCAGCGGGGGAGCCGGTCCAATGAGCAGTTCTTC

d_call: NA
clone_size: NA
j_call: TRBJ1-1
v_call: TRBV6-6
cdr3_aa: CASSYSGGGLNTEAFF
cdr3_nt: TGTGCCAGCAGTTACTCTGGGGGGGGGCTGAACACTGAAGCTTTCTTT

d_call: TRBD2
clone_size: NA
j_call: TRBJ2-5
v_call: TRBV29-1
cdr3_aa: CSVTGGEETQYF
cdr3_nt: TGCAGCGTGACGGGGGGAGAAGAGACCCAGTACTTC

d_call: NA
clone_size: NA
j_call: TRBJ2-7
v_call: TRBV27
cdr3_aa: CASRRGVRTAHVSYEQYF
cdr3_nt: TGTGCCAGCAGGAGGGGTGTTAGGACAGCCCATGTGAGCTACGAGCAGTACTTC

d_call: TRBD2
clone_size: NA
j_call: TRBJ2-3
v_call: TRBV5-4
cdr3_aa: CASRAGRGGTDTQYF
cdr3_nt: TGTGCCAGCAGGGCTGGGCGGGGGGGAACAGATACGCAGTATTTT

d_call: TRBD1
clone_size: NA
j_call: TRBJ2-7
v_call: TRBV6-2/TRBV6-3
cdr3_aa: CASSMGTGPYEQYF
cdr3_nt: TGTGCCAGCAGTATGGGGACAGGACCCTACGAGCAGTACTTC

d_call: TRBD1
clone_size: few
j_call: TRBJ1-6
v_call: TRBV14
cdr3_aa: CASSKQPGQAHSPLHF
cdr3_nt: TGTGCCAGCAGCAAACAACCGGGACAGGCACATTCACCCCTCCACTTT

d_call: NA
clone_size: NA
j_call: TRBJ2-2
v_call: TRBV19
cdr3_aa: CASSPGGSGELFF
cdr3_nt: TGTGCCAGTAGTCCAGGGGGGTCCGGGGAGCTGTTTTTT

d_call: NA
clone_size: NA
j_call: TRBJ2-3
v_call: TRBV5-1
cdr3_aa: CASSLGSRASGTDTQYF
cdr3_nt: TGCGCCAGCAGCTTGGGGTCGAGGGCTAGCGGCACAGATACGCAGTATTTT

d_call: NA
clone_size: NA
j_call: TRBJ1-5
v_call: TRBV30
cdr3_aa: CAWTPDSRNQPQHF
cdr3_nt: TGTGCCTGGACCCCGGACAGCCGCAATCAGCCCCAGCATTTT

d_call: NA
clone_size: NA
j_call: TRBJ1-1
v_call: TRBV6-1
cdr3_aa: CASSGSKSGRRTEAFF
cdr3_nt: TGTGCCAGCAGTGGAAGTAAATCCGGGAGGCGGACTGAAGCTTTCTTT

d_call: NA
clone_size: few
j_call: TRBJ1-1
v_call: TRBV29-1
cdr3_aa: CSVEPELIQLMNTEAFF
cdr3_nt: TGCAGCGTTGAACCTGAGTTGATACAGCTCATGAACACTGAAGCTTTCTTT

d_call: NA
clone_size: NA
j_call: TRBJ2-5
v_call: TRBV11-3
cdr3_aa: CASSSQGFGQETQYF
cdr3_nt: TGTGCCAGCAGCTCTCAGGGGTTTGGTCAAGAGACCCAGTACTTC

d_call: NA
clone_size: few
j_call: TRBJ2-7
v_call: TRBV19
cdr3_aa: CASSPTGGLLYEQYF
cdr3_nt: TGTGCCAGTAGTCCGACAGGTGGGCTCCTCTACGAGCAGTACTTC

d_call: NA
clone_size: NA
j_call: TRBJ2-3
v_call: TRBV4-3
cdr3_aa: CASSQEEADTQYF
cdr3_nt: TGCGCCAGCAGCCAAGAGGAGGCAGATACGCAGTATTTT

d_call: NA
clone_size: NA
j_call: TRBJ1-2
v_call: TRBV4-1
cdr3_aa: CASSPREDYGYTF
cdr3_nt: TGCGCCAGCAGCCCCCGAGAAGACTATGGCTACACCTTC

d_call: NA
clone_size: NA
j_call: TRBJ2-1
v_call: TRBV9
cdr3_aa: CASSIQNGGQGNEQFF
cdr3_nt: TGTGCCAGCAGCATCCAAAACGGGGGGCAGGGTAATGAGCAGTTCTTC

d_call: NA
clone_size: NA
j_call: TRBJ1-3
v_call: TRBV28
cdr3_aa: CASRWAASSGNTIYF
cdr3_nt: TGTGCCAGCAGGTGGGCCGCGAGCTCTGGAAACACCATATATTTT

d_call: TRBD2
clone_size: NA
j_call: TRBJ2-2
v_call: TRBV27
cdr3_aa: CASSLMAGVNTGELFF
cdr3_nt: TGTGCCAGCAGTTTAATGGCGGGGGTGAACACCGGGGAGCTGTTTTTT

d_call: TRBD1
clone_size: NA
j_call: TRBJ1-2
v_call: TRBV6-5
cdr3_aa: CASSYSTGEHGYTF
cdr3_nt: TGTGCCAGCAGTTACTCGACAGGGGAACATGGCTACACCTTC

d_call: NA
clone_size: few
j_call: TRBJ1-4
v_call: TRBV1
cdr3_aa: CTSSPHRGSTNEKLFF
cdr3_nt: TGCACCAGCAGCCCCCACAGGGGGTCAACTAATGAAAAACTGTTTTTT

d_call: NA
clone_size: NA
j_call: TRBJ1-2
v_call: TRBV5-1
cdr3_aa: CASSLSTGFNYGYTF
cdr3_nt: TGCGCCAGCAGCTTGTCCACAGGGTTCAACTATGGCTACACCTTC

d_call: TRBD1
clone_size: NA
j_call: TRBJ2-3
v_call: TRBV7-9
cdr3_aa: CASSLAGQGSTDTQYF
cdr3_nt: TGTGCCAGCAGCTTAGCGGGACAGGGGTCGACAGATACGCAGTATTTT

d_call: TRBD1
clone_size: NA
j_call: TRBJ1-2
v_call: TRBV12-3/TRBV12-4
cdr3_aa: CASTRGYDYGYTF
cdr3_nt: TGTGCCAGCACCAGGGGGTATGACTATGGCTACACCTTC

d_call: TRBD1
clone_size: NA
j_call: TRBJ1-6
v_call: TRBV5-5
cdr3_aa: CASRSGTGGMRSPLHF
cdr3_nt: TGTGCCAGCAGATCCGGGACAGGGGGCATGAGGTCACCCCTCCACTTT

d_call: NA
clone_size: once
j_call: TRBJ1-1
v_call: TRBV3-1/TRBV3-2
cdr3_aa: CASSQTSQGPEAFF
cdr3_nt: TGTGCCAGCAGCCAAACGAGTCAGGGCCCTGAAGCTTTCTTT

d_call: NA
clone_size: many
j_call: TRBJ1-2
v_call: TRBV15
cdr3_aa: CATSRAARGSYGYTF
cdr3_nt: TGTGCCACCAGCAGAGCGGCCAGGGGCTCCTATGGCTACACCTTC

d_call: NA
clone_size: NA
j_call: TRBJ1-4
v_call: TRBV11-2
cdr3_aa: CASSVYNEKLFF
cdr3_nt: TGTGCCAGCAGCGTTTATAATGAAAAACTGTTTTTT

d_call: TRBD1
clone_size: NA
j_call: TRBJ2-3
v_call: TRBV29-1
cdr3_aa: CSVHRGSTDTQYF
cdr3_nt: TGCAGCGTACACAGGGGTAGCACAGATACGCAGTATTTT

d_call: TRBD1
clone_size: NA
j_call: TRBJ2-1
v_call: TRBV3-1/TRBV3-2
cdr3_aa: CASRQGPYNEQFF
cdr3_nt: TGTGCCAGTCGACAGGGGCCGTACAATGAGCAGTTCTTC

d_call: NA
clone_size: NA
j_call: TRBJ2-1
v_call: TRBV5-4
cdr3_aa: CASSPTDRGEQFF
cdr3_nt: TGTGCCAGCAGCCCGACGGATCGGGGTGAGCAGTTCTTC

d_call: NA
clone_size: NA
j_call: TRBJ1-3
v_call: TRBV7-2
cdr3_aa: CASSLDRVGNTIYF
cdr3_nt: TGTGCCAGCAGCTTAGACAGGGTGGGAAACACCATATATTTT

d_call: NA
clone_size: NA
j_call: TRBJ1-2
v_call: TRBV6-1
cdr3_aa: CASSEADRLYGYTF
cdr3_nt: TGTGCCAGCAGTGAAGCAGACAGGCTTTATGGCTACACCTTC